These 23 T cell receptor beta chains share one sample of origin, sequenced in a study of beta chain features in type 1 diabetes. Reverse transcribing all isolated RNA meant expressed TCRB transcripts were sequenced. The data were produced by immunoSEQ multiplex PCR, yet TCRdb's version contains in-frame clones alone and is incomplete. The repertoire holds about 330,000 clones, with roughly 11% as singletons. Material for sequencing was naive CD4+ T cells from blood. These receptors originate from a woman aged 25-40 years in good health.

This clone has just a few counts. The J gene is TRBJ2-3, the V gene TRBV27; D call uncertain. Trimming took 4 bases from V and 1 from J, leaving 12 bases between them. Per the germline V gene, CDR1 is MNHEY and CDR2 is SMNVEV (reference sequence). This CDR3 has 15 residues. CDR3 sequence (DNA): TGTGCCAGCAGTTCTCCTAGGATCGGCACAGATACGCAGTATTTT. Translated, it gives CASSSPRIGTDTQYF.

This clone was seen a handful of times. The CDR3 loop reads CASSQVGAPRGYTF. Written as DNA, the CDR3 is TGTGCCAGCAGCCAAGTGGGCGCACCGAGAGGCTACACCTTC. V usage is TRBV14 and J usage is TRBJ1-2; D gene unclear. The CDR3 has 14 residues. Between the trimmed V and J ends, which lost 1 base and 8 bases, there was a span of 14 bases. Per the germline V gene, CDR1 is SGHDN and CDR2 is FVKESK.

This chain uses TRBV20-1 with TRBJ2-5; D unresolved. V was trimmed by 6 bases and J by 0 bases, leaving 5 bases between them. The CDR3 spans 11 residues. Germline V gene lookup returns CDR1 DFQATT and CDR2 SNEGSKA (reference sequence). CDR3 nucleotide sequence: TGCAGTGCCATCCACCAAGAGACCCAGTACTTC. It codes for CSAIHQETQYF.

The rearrangement links TRBV29-1 to TRBJ1-1; 7 bases map to TRBD1. Germline CDR1 and CDR2: SQVTM and ANQGSEA. Trimming removed 5 bases from V and 4 bases from J; junction bases left unmatched: 10. This CDR3 contains 14 residues. The CDR3 region is CSVFPNRGGTEAFF. In DNA, the CDR3 is TGCAGCGTTTTCCCTAACAGGGGAGGCACTGAAGCTTTCTTT.

The chain employs TRBV28 and TRBJ2-1; 7 positions agree with TRBD1. Germline-derived CDR1 and CDR2 are MDHEN and SYDVKM. This CDR3 has 15 residues. The V gene end was trimmed by 5 bases and the J gene end by 3 bases; junction bases not matched to a gene: 7. CDR3 bases: TGTGCCAGCAGTCTTGGACAGGAGTTCTACAATGAGCAGTTCTTC. Amino acids: CASSLGQEFYNEQFF.

This clone was detected only a few times. The chain has TRBV30 and TRBJ1-1; unclear D gene. In germline, CDR1 is GTSNPN, CDR2 SVGIG (reference sequence). Trimming took off 0 bases at V and 4 bases at J, with 12 bases between the two ends. The CDR3 is 14 residues long. The CDR3 DNA follows: TGTGCCTGGAGTGTATGGAGTTCCAGCACTGAAGCTTTCTTT. Residues: CAWSVWSSSTEAFF.

About this clone itself: Other nucleotide sequences in the sample specify the same CDR3. This chain joins TRBV28 and TRBJ2-7, with D possibly matching TRBD2 (6 bases). The germline V and J ends were trimmed by 2 bases and 6 bases, with 8 bases remaining between them. The CDR3 is 12 amino acids. Germline V gives CDR1 MDHEN, CDR2 SYDVKM. CDR3 nucleotide sequence: TGTGCCAGCAGTTTACAGACTAGCGAGCAGTACTTC. The encoded protein is CASSLQTSEQYF.

The J gene is TRBJ2-7, the V gene TRBV5-4, with 14 bases that match TRBD2. The trim removed 4 bases at V and 3 bases at J, leaving 6 bases unmatched. The CDR3 sequence is 16 residues long. CDR1 is SGHNT and CDR2 is YYREEE in the germline V gene (reference sequence). The CDR3 DNA reads as TGTGCCAGCAGCCCAGGTGGGACTAGCGGGAGCTACGAGCAGTACTTC. Translated: CASSPGGTSGSYEQYF.

This clone has only a few counts. V and J are TRBV23-1 and TRBJ1-1; a weak D match, TRBD1 (6 bases). TRBV23-1 is labeled an ORF, and its function is uncertain. The CDR3 length is 14 residues. V lost 4 bases and J lost 8, with 17 bases in between. In DNA form, the CDR3 reads TGCGCCAGCAGTCCCTTGGGGGCACTCGCCGAAGCTTTCTTT. The encoded protein is CASSPLGALAEAFF.

The sample holds a few counts of this clone. V usage is TRBV28 and J usage is TRBJ1-4; 8 bases line up with TRBD1. The CDR3 is made up of 15 amino acids. Trimming took 4 bases from V and 6 from J; bases not matched to a gene: 7. CDR1 and CDR2 from the germline V gene are MDHEN and SYDVKM. The CDR3 sequence is CASSSPTGADEKLFF. CDR3 DNA sequence: TGTGCCAGCAGTTCACCGACAGGGGCCGATGAAAAACTGTTTTTT. The complete variable domain, with remaining parts taken from reference TRBV28 and TRBJ1-4, reads DVKVTQSSRYLVKRTGEKVFLECVQDMDHENMFWYRQDPGLGLRLIYFSYDVKMKEKGDIPEGYSVSREKKERFSLILESASTNQTSMYLCASSSPTGADEKLFFGSGTQLSVL.

The rearrangement uses TRBV5-6 and TRBJ1-2, with 8 bases identical to TRBD1. Germline V lookup: CDR1 SGHDT, CDR2 YYEEEE. The V and J ends lost 2 bases and 3 bases, in that order; junction bases with no gene match: 6. The CDR3 has 15 residues. CDR3 residues: CASSFTGGFDYGYTF. As DNA, the CDR3 is TGTGCCAGCAGCTTTACAGGGGGATTCGACTATGGCTACACCTTC.

The table lists this clone with a few counts. The chain joins TRBV7-3 to TRBJ2-7; a weak D match, TRBD2 (5 bases). This CDR3 has 15 residues. Germline CDR1 and CDR2: SGHTA and FQGTGA. V lost 5 bases, J lost 4 bases, and 18 bases lay in between. The CDR3 region is CASSPYPPTSYEQYF. CDR3 nucleotide sequence: TGTGCCAGCAGCCCCTACCCACCTACTAGTTACGAGCAGTACTTC.

The chain employs TRBV6-4 and TRBJ2-1; D is possibly TRBD2 (5 bases). The V end was cut by 4 bases, the J end by 4 bases, with 8 bases between. Germline loops: CDR1 MRHNA, CDR2 SNTAGT. This CDR3 contains 13 residues. The CDR3 sequence is CASSVDYYNEQFF. The CDR3 DNA follows: TGTGCCAGCAGTGTTGACTATTACAATGAGCAGTTCTTC.

This clone turned up a few times. The V and J genes are TRBV11-3 and TRBJ2-5; 7 bases line up with TRBD1. The germline gives CDR1 SGHNT, CDR2 YENEEA. Unmatched junction bases numbered 4, after V lost 3 bases and J lost 3 bases. CDR3 length: 14 amino acids. DNA of the CDR3: TGTGCCAGCAGCTTGACAGGGATGGAAGAGACCCAGTACTTC. It specifies CASSLTGMEETQYF.

This clone was seen a handful of times. The chain combines TRBV19 with TRBJ1-2; 9 bases fit TRBD1. CDR1 and CDR2 from the germline V gene are LNHDA and SQIVND (reference sequence). The CDR3 is 14 amino acids. V lost 4 bases to trimming and J lost 5 bases; unmatched junction nucleotides: 5. The CDR3, as DNA: TGTGCCAGTAGTAGCCCCGGGACAGGGTATGGCTACACCTTC. The encoded protein is CASSSPGTGYGYTF.

The rearrangement uses TRBV29-1 and TRBJ1-5, with D maybe TRBD1 (6 bases). Germline CDR1 SQVTM, CDR2 ANQGSEA. V shed 5 bases and J shed 3 bases, with 11 bases lying between them. The CDR3 runs to 13 residues. CDR3 in amino acids: CSVWDNYNQPQHF. The DNA of the CDR3 is TGCAGCGTTTGGGACAACTACAATCAGCCCCAGCATTTT.

The chain has TRBV27 and TRBJ2-2, with D perhaps TRBD2 (6 bases). In germline, CDR1 is MNHEY, CDR2 SMNVEV (reference sequence). V was trimmed by 6 bases and J by 2 bases, leaving 19 bases between them. The CDR3 length is 17 residues. The CDR3 loop is CASRMWAGSSNTGELFF. The CDR3 DNA is TGTGCCAGCAGAATGTGGGCGGGAAGTTCCAACACCGGGGAGCTGTTTTTT.

This clone turned up a few times. The chain links TRBV5-1 to TRBJ2-4; possibly TRBD2 for D (6 bases). Looked up from germline, CDR1 is SGHRS and CDR2 is YFSETQ. CDR3 length equals 13 residues. V shed 8 bases and J shed 8 bases, with 17 bases lying between them. CDR3 nucleotides: TGCGCCAGTCGTGGAGGGGATGGGGACATTCAGTACTTC. It is translated as CASRGGDGDIQYF.

The rearrangement joins TRBV27 to TRBJ1-1; the D gene is possibly TRBD1 (6 bases). V shed 4 bases and J shed 7 bases, with 16 bases lying between them. This CDR3 contains 14 residues. The germline V gene encodes CDR1 MNHEY and CDR2 SMNVEV (reference sequence). CDR3 DNA: TGTGCCAGCAGTTCGCCCCCAGGGGTTAATGAAGCTTTCTTT. Translated: CASSSPPGVNEAFF.

V gene TRBV2 combines with J gene TRBJ2-1, with TRBD2 matching 9 bases. The J segment lost 9 bases and the V segment lost 6 bases, leaving 12 bases of the junction unmatched. Germline values: CDR1 SNHLY, CDR2 FYNNEI. CDR3 length: 15 residues. CDR3 in amino acids: CASRDAAGGRGEQFF. In nucleotides, the CDR3 is TGTGCCAGCAGAGACGCCGCGGGGGGGCGGGGTGAGCAGTTCTTC.

The chain uses TRBV7-2 and TRBJ2-1; D gene ambiguous. V lost 2 bases and J 5 bases, leaving 4 bases between the germline ends. The germline V gene has CDR1 SGHTA and CDR2 FQGNSA. This CDR3 is built from 12 residues. The CDR3 nucleotides read TGTGCCAGCAGCTTAACAAACAATGAGCAGTTCTTC. It is translated as CASSLTNNEQFF.

V is TRBV4-2 and J is TRBJ2-5; 9 bases fit TRBD2. Germline values: CDR1 LGHNA, CDR2 YNFKEQ. V dropped 0 bases and J dropped 5; count of bases not matched to a gene: 4. This CDR3 has 15 amino acids. Here the CDR3 reads CASSQEGTSLETQYF. The CDR3 bases are TGTGCCAGCAGCCAAGAAGGGACTAGCTTGGAGACCCAGTACTTC.

The chain links TRBV4-2 to TRBJ2-3; D is unclear. The CDR3 spans 14 residues. Germline V gene sequence: CDR1 LGHNA, CDR2 YNFKEQ. Trimming pared 0 bases from V and 6 bases from J, leaving 10 bases between. The CDR3 region is CASSQDRGFDTQYF. CDR3 DNA: TGTGCCAGCAGCCAAGATAGAGGCTTCGATACGCAGTATTTT.